Below, 23 T cell receptor beta chains from the same sample are listed, as sequenced in a study of T cells in Graves' hyperthyroidism and ophthalmopathy (dated by TCRdb to about 2019). Libraries came from multiplex PCR. Sequencing was performed on an Illumina HiSeq 2000. The TCR beta CDR3 regions were amplified from RNA transcripts. The TCR CDR3 was subjected to a first round of RT-PCR using the HTBI primer set and the Qiagen OneStep RT-PCR kit. The public reads were run again by TCRdb, first through fastp at Q25 and then through MiXCR, and only productive beta chains were kept. All rows with the same CDR3 protein become a single entry with the most common DNA and genes. The sample profile shows about 540,000 distinct CDR3 sequences; just over 45% of them were found once. The leading ten clones occupy about 8% of the sample. The specimen sequenced was peripheral blood or thyroid tissue (not recorded which). Receptors originate from a woman aged 18-29 years with Graves' hyperthyroidism.

The V call is TRBV4-2, the J call TRBJ2-7, with 11 bases fitting TRBD2. CDR3 size: 14 residues. Unmatched junction bases numbered 4, after V lost 4 bases and J lost 5 bases. The germline gives CDR1 LGHNA, CDR2 YNFKEQ. The CDR3 loop reads CASSPRLAGNEQYF. In DNA form, the CDR3 reads TGTGCCAGCAGCCCCCGACTAGCGGGGAACGAGCAGTACTTC.

This clonotype was found many times. J is TRBJ1-4 and V is TRBV12-3 or TRBV12-4; D not resolved. CDR3 length: 12 amino acids. Trimming removed 3 bases from V and 4 bases from J, with 3 bases in between. CDR3 protein: CASSFGNEKLFF. The CDR3 nucleotides read TGTGCCAGCAGTTTCGGTAATGAAAAACTGTTTTTT.

Many counts were recorded for this clonotype. CDR3 residues: CASSHSGLAAYEQYF. CDR3 DNA sequence: TGTGCCAGCAGCCACTCGGGACTAGCAGCCTACGAGCAGTACTTC. This sequence joins TRBV7-2 and TRBJ2-7; 9 positions agree with TRBD2. J lost 2 bases, V lost 5 bases, and 7 bases had no gene match. Looked up from germline, CDR1 is SGHTA and CDR2 is FQGNSA. The CDR3 spans 15 residues.

In its sample, this clonotype was seen many times. The chain carries TRBV7-9 and TRBJ2-5; D possibly corresponds to TRBD2 (5 bases). The CDR3 consists of 10 residues. Germline V gene sequence: CDR1 SEHNR, CDR2 FQNEAQ (reference sequence). V was clipped by 8 bases and J by 5 bases, with 6 bases between them. Here the CDR3 reads CASQRETQYF. The CDR3 region has the DNA TGTGCCAGCCAGCGGGAGACCCAGTACTTC.

In regard to this clonotype: Being one base from a much bigger clone, this may be a read error. This chain links TRBV7-9 with TRBJ1-6, with a weak D call TRBD1 (6 bases). Germline V CDR1 and CDR2: SEHNR, FQNEAQ (reference sequence). The CDR3 is 16 amino acids. The CDR3 reads CASSQATTGRGSPLHF. CDR3 bases: TGCGCCAGCAGCCAAGCCACAACAGGGCGTGGATCACCCCTCCACTTT.

The V call is TRBV24-1, the J call TRBJ1-2; 9 positions agree with TRBD1. With V trimmed by 3 bases and J by 5 bases, 12 bases remained unmatched. Germline CDR1 KGHDR, CDR2 SFDVKD. This CDR3 has 17 residues. Here the CDR3 DNA reads TGTGCCACCAGTGATCGATGGACAGGGGTCTTCGGTTATGGCTACACCTTC. Translating it yields CATSDRWTGVFGYGYTF.

This clonotype appeared many times. The chain combines TRBV7-8 with TRBJ2-7; 8 positions match TRBD2. Looked up from germline, CDR1 is SGHVS and CDR2 is FQNEAQ. CDR3 size: 17 residues. V shed 6 bases and J 3 bases; nucleotides not matched to a gene: 16. The CDR3 protein is CASSSSHLAGPDYEQYF. CDR3 bases: TGTGCCAGCAGTTCCTCCCATCTAGCGGGTCCCGACTACGAGCAGTACTTC. The entire variable domain, with the rest obtained from reference TRBV7-8 and TRBJ2-7, is as follows: GAGVSQSPRYKVAKRGQDVALRCDPISGHVSLFWYQQALGQGPEFLTYFQNEAQLDKSGLPSDRFFAERPEGSVSTLKIQRTQQEDSAVYLCASSSSHLAGPDYEQYFGPGTRLTVT.

This clonotype was picked up a small number of times. The chain couples TRBV2 to TRBJ2-7; tentative D call: TRBD2 (6 bases). The length of the CDR3 is 10 residues. CDR1 SNHLY and CDR2 FYNNEI come from the germline V gene. Trimming stripped 7 bases from V and 6 bases from J, with 7 bases between. The CDR3 loop is CASMGLEQYF. For the CDR3, the DNA is TGTGCCAGCATGGGACTCGAGCAGTACTTC.

Ten or more counts support this clonotype. The chain couples TRBV19 to TRBJ1-2, with D possibly being TRBD1 (5 bases). Trimming removed 1 base at V and 3 bases at J, with 12 bases between. The germline V gene has CDR1 LNHDA and CDR2 SQIVND (reference sequence). The CDR3 spans 15 residues. CDR3 nucleotides: TGTGCCAGTAGTATAGCAGGGTTGGCTTACTATGGCTACACCTTC. This gives the protein CASSIAGLAYYGYTF.

With respect to this clonotype: This may be a read error, as it is one base from a much larger clone. The chain carries TRBV4-3 and TRBJ2-7; D may be TRBD1 (6 bases). Looked up from germline, CDR1 is LGHNA and CDR2 is YSLEER. This CDR3 is built from 14 residues. In nucleotides, the CDR3 is TGCACCAGCAGCCTAGACGACAGGAACTACGAGCAGTACTTC. It translates to CTSSLDDRNYEQYF.

V usage is TRBV20-1 and J usage is TRBJ1-2; D is uncertain. Germline V CDR1 and CDR2: DFQATT, SNEGSKA (reference sequence). V lost 0 bases, J lost 7 bases, and 12 bases lay in between. The CDR3 totals 13 residues. DNA of the CDR3: TGCAGTGCTAGAGATACAGTGTCCGGTGGCTACACCTTC. Encoded protein: CSARDTVSGGYTF.

This rearrangement joins TRBV6-6 to TRBJ2-5; maybe TRBD1 (6 bases). V lost 4 bases and J 3 bases, leaving 12 bases between the germline ends. CDR1 and CDR2 (germline): MNHNY, SVGAGI (reference sequence). This CDR3 comprises 14 residues. The CDR3 is CASSCIGQKETQYF. CDR3 coding DNA: TGTGCCAGCAGTTGCATTGGACAGAAAGAGACCCAGTACTTC.

This chain links TRBV5-1 with TRBJ2-7; D call uncertain. CDR1 is SGHRS, CDR2 YFSETQ, per germline. V dropped 0 bases and J dropped 3 bases, with 7 bases sitting between them. The CDR3 covers 13 residues. The CDR3 DNA reads TGCGCCAGCAGCTTGGATTTTCGCTACGAGCAGTACTTC. It translates to CASSLDFRYEQYF.

The table lists this clonotype with a count of one. A read error may account for a junction end that differs from germline. J is TRBJ2-7 and V is TRBV7-3; perhaps D is TRBD1 or TRBD2 (5 bases each). The CDR3 covers 16 residues. The germline CDR1 and CDR2 sequences are SGHTA and FQGTGA. The CDR3 reads CASSLTRGRGTGELYF. The DNA for the CDR3 is TGTGCCAGCAGCTTAACAAGGGGCAGAGGCACCGGGGAGCTGTACTTC.

This clonotype was counted at least ten times. J is TRBJ2-7 and V is TRBV10-3, with D unresolved. The germline V and J ends were trimmed by 5 bases and 3 bases, with 11 bases remaining between them. This CDR3 contains 13 residues. From germline, CDR1 is ENHRY and CDR2 SYGVKD. The CDR3 loop is CAISLERSYEQYF. DNA of the CDR3: TGTGCCATCAGTCTCGAGAGGAGCTACGAGCAGTACTTC.

The V gene is TRBV7-6, the J gene TRBJ2-2, with 8 bases matching TRBD2. The CDR3 has 16 residues. Germline lookup yields CDR1 SGHVS and CDR2 FNYEAQ. Trimming cost V 2 bases and J 10 bases; bases outside gene matches: 12. CDR3 nucleotide sequence: TGTGCCAGCAGCTTAAGTTTGAGCGGGAGAGGTGAGGAGCTGTTTTTT. Protein sequence: CASSLSLSGRGEELFF.

The chain is built from TRBV19 and TRBJ2-3; possibly TRBD2 for D (6 bases). The CDR3 spans 13 residues. With 3 bases removed from V and 11 bases from J, the gap between germline ends came to 15 bases. Germline-derived CDR1 and CDR2 are LNHDA and SQIVND (reference sequence). The CDR3 loop reads CASSIGTGDEQYF. The DNA for the CDR3 is TGTGCCAGTAGTATCGGGACGGGAGATGAGCAGTATTTT.

This chain uses TRBV6-6 with TRBJ1-1; the D gene is possibly TRBD1 (5 bases). In germline, CDR1 is MNHNY, CDR2 SVGAGI (reference sequence). Trimming took 7 bases from V and 14 from J, leaving 26 bases between them. The CDR3 runs 14 residues. CDR3 nucleotides: TGTGCCAGCACACGCATGGGGGATGATAATGAGCAGTTCTTT. This sequence encodes CASTRMGDDNEQFF.

This clonotype was detected a few times. The chain uses TRBV27 and TRBJ2-5, with no clear D. The length of the CDR3 is 14 residues. V was shortened by 6 bases and J by 1 base, with 12 bases between the two germline ends. Looked up from germline, CDR1 is MNHEY and CDR2 is SMNVEV (reference sequence). CDR3 nucleotide sequence: TGTGCCAGCAGGGATCAGGAGTTCCAAGAGACCCAGTACTTC. Its translation is CASRDQEFQETQYF.

Many counts were recorded for this clonotype. V gene TRBV5-4 combines with J gene TRBJ2-6; the match to TRBD1 covers 7 bases. After removal of 6 bases from V and 2 bases from J, the junction contained 5 bases not matched to a gene. The CDR3 extends over 15 amino acids. The germline V gene has CDR1 SGHNT and CDR2 YYREEE (reference sequence). Written as DNA, the CDR3 is TGTGCCAGCAATACAGGGGATGCTGGGGCCAACGTCCTGACTTTC. This translates into CASNTGDAGANVLTF.

V gene TRBV20-1 combines with J gene TRBJ1-2, with D possibly being TRBD1 (6 bases). CDR1 is DFQATT and CDR2 is SNEGSKA in the germline V gene (reference sequence). V gave up 6 bases and J gave up 2 bases, with 7 bases separating them. The CDR3 length is 11 residues. The CDR3 region has the DNA TGCAGTGCCCAGGGGAACTATGGCTACACCTTC. It is translated as CSAQGNYGYTF.

The V and J genes are TRBV20-1 and TRBJ1-2, with D hard to call. The V end was cut by 0 bases, the J end by 10 bases, with 6 bases between. The CDR3 totals 10 residues. CDR1 DFQATT and CDR2 SNEGSKA come from the germline V gene (reference sequence). Written as DNA, the CDR3 is TGCAGTGCTAGAGACGGGCTCTACACCTTC. It encodes CSARDGLYTF.

This chain joins TRBV20-1 and TRBJ1-2; D not resolved. V lost 8 bases and J 1 base, leaving 11 bases between the germline ends. Germline CDR1 is DFQATT and CDR2 is SNEGSKA (reference sequence). The CDR3 covers 12 residues. As DNA, the CDR3 is TGCAGTTTACTGGCAGATAACTATGGCTACACCTTC. Its translation is CSLLADNYGYTF.